This paragraph reports one T cell receptor beta chain. The sample belongs to a study of response to subunit inactivated influenza vaccine. TCRdb reprocessed the RT-PCR reads via MiXCR and lists one record per CDR3 protein. This sample carries about 580,000 distinct CDR3 sequences, 14% of them seen once, and the ten largest clones take 11%. The CDR3 runs to 12 residues. The V end lost 0 bases, the J end lost 9 bases, and 7 bases lay between the germline ends. CDR1 SGDLS and CDR2 YYNGEE come from the germline V gene. Sequencing was performed on PBMCs from blood, taken 11 to 12 days after vaccination. The sequence was collected from a man aged 50-59 years who received an inactivated influenza vaccine. The chain couples TRBV9 to TRBJ2-1, with D hard to call. The CDR3 DNA reads as TGTGCCAGCAGCGTAGTGGCAAGTGAGCAGTTCTTC. Translating it yields CASSVVASEQFF.